These 10 T cell receptor beta chains came from one sample sequenced in a study of identifying expanded T cells in peripheral blood. Sequenced by immunoSEQ multiplex PCR; TCRdb stores in-frame clones only, minus some. Altogether about 85,000 clones are present, 88% being singletons, with the ten largest covering over 15%. What was sequenced was blood. The origin of the receptors is a person aged 18 to 70 in good health.

CDR3 amino acids: CASSLEVVGGDGYTF. The CDR3 DNA reads as TGCGCCAGCAGCTTGGAGGTTGTGGGAGGGGATGGCTACACCTTC. The rearrangement uses TRBV5-1 and TRBJ1-2; D perhaps matches TRBD1 (5 bases). Trimming left V 0 bases short and J 6 bases short, with 15 bases between. The CDR3 covers 15 residues. Per the germline V gene, CDR1 is SGHRS and CDR2 is YFSETQ. The whole variable domain, remainder taken from reference TRBV5-1 and TRBJ1-2, is KAGVTQTPRYLIKTRGQQVTLSCSPISGHRSVSWYQQTPGQGLQFLFEYFSETQRNKGNFPGRFSGRQFSNSRSEMNVSTLELGDSALYLCASSLEVVGGDGYTFGSGTRLTVV.

The chain joins TRBV18 to TRBJ1-3; 11 bases line up with TRBD1. CDR3 length: 15 amino acids. V lost 3 bases to trimming and J lost 5 bases; unmatched junction nucleotides: 3. The germline CDR1 and CDR2 sequences are KGHSH and LQKENI. In DNA form, the CDR3 reads TGTGCCAGCTCACCCGGGACAGGGGGAAGAAACACCATATATTTT. Protein sequence: CASSPGTGGRNTIYF.

The rearrangement links TRBV4-3 to TRBJ2-4; D is uncertain. Looked up from germline, CDR1 is LGHNA and CDR2 is YSLEER. This CDR3 has 13 residues. V was clipped by 5 bases and J by 3 bases, with 8 bases between them. DNA for the CDR3: TGCGCCAGCAGCGAGGCGGTCAAAAACATTCAGTACTTC. This sequence encodes CASSEAVKNIQYF.

This clone came up a few times. DNA for the CDR3: TGTGCCAGTAGGGGACAGCTTAATTCACCCCTCCACTTT. Protein: CASRGQLNSPLHF. V is TRBV19 and J is TRBJ1-6, with 7 nucleotides matching TRBD1. Germline V gene sequence: CDR1 LNHDA, CDR2 SQIVND (reference sequence). V shed 6 bases and J 6 bases; nucleotides not matched to a gene: 2. The CDR3 is made up of 13 amino acids.

The chain is built from TRBV9 and TRBJ1-1; D is uncertain. The CDR3 is made up of 15 amino acids. V was pared by 4 bases and J by 3 bases, with 16 bases between. Germline V gene sequence: CDR1 SGDLS, CDR2 YYNGEE. This chain's CDR3 is CASSPGRGVDTEAFF. CDR3 bases: TGTGCCAGCAGCCCGGGCCGGGGAGTGGACACTGAAGCTTTCTTT.

The rearrangement joins TRBV19 to TRBJ1-2; 8 nucleotides match TRBD1. The germline V gene encodes CDR1 LNHDA and CDR2 SQIVND (reference sequence). The V and J ends lost 4 bases and 4 bases, in that order; junction bases with no gene match: 11. This CDR3 comprises 16 residues. The CDR3 DNA is TGTGCCAGTAGTACTCTTTTGGGACAGGCCTCCTATGGCTACACCTTC. It codes for CASSTLLGQASYGYTF.

The chain joins TRBV29-1 to TRBJ1-2; 10 nucleotides agree with TRBD1. V gave up 4 bases and J gave up 4 bases; unmatched junction bases: 3. The CDR3 runs 13 residues. From germline, CDR1 is SQVTM and CDR2 ANQGSEA. CDR3 residues: CSVADRGLYGYTF. The CDR3 bases are TGCAGCGTTGCCGACAGGGGGCTCTATGGCTACACCTTC.

This clone was detected once. This chain connects TRBV11-3 to TRBJ2-2; 10 bases fit TRBD2. V dropped 4 bases and J dropped 4; count of bases not matched to a gene: 3. The length of the CDR3 is 15 residues. The V gene's germline CDR1 is SGHNT and CDR2 YENEEA. CDR3 sequence reads: CASSSTSGVTGELFF. The CDR3 region has the DNA TGTGCCAGCAGCTCCACTAGCGGGGTCACCGGGGAGCTGTTTTTT.

The V call is TRBV7-8, the J call TRBJ2-5, with 7 bases matching TRBD1. This CDR3 spans 14 amino acids. Per the germline V gene, CDR1 is SGHVS and CDR2 is FQNEAQ. The junction had 8 bases not matched to a gene; V was cut back by 5 bases and J by 5 bases. The DNA for the CDR3 is TGTGCCAGCAGCCCATACAGGGGAGACGAGACCCAGTACTTC. This translates into CASSPYRGDETQYF.

This chain links TRBV7-8 with TRBJ1-2; 10 bases line up with TRBD1. Germline V CDR1 and CDR2: SGHVS, FQNEAQ. V lost 5 bases and J lost 5; bases outside the gene matches: 5. The CDR3 loop spans 14 amino acids. DNA for the CDR3: TGTGCCAGCAGCCCGGGACAGGGGTGGTATGGCTACACCTTC. Protein product: CASSPGQGWYGYTF.